These T cell receptor beta chains were read from a single sample in a study of beta chain features in type 1 diabetes. Produced via immunoSEQ multiplex PCR; TCRdb's table is partial and in-frame only. The sample consists of about 620,000 clones, 15% to 19% of them appearing once. The sample consisted of naive CD4+ T cells from blood. These receptors were taken from a man younger than 35 in good health. CDR3s include the opening cysteine and the closing phenylalanine or tryptophan. The D gene is left open where the match is weak. Rows may omit the clone size; those that give it use once, few, many or a size class.

j_gene: TRBJ2-4
abundance: few
d_gene: NA
v_gene: TRBV6-6
CDR3nt: TGTGCCAGCAGTTACTCGTCCTTTTCGGGAAACATTCAGTACTTC
CDR3aa: CASSYSSFSGNIQYF

j_gene: TRBJ1-4
abundance: few
d_gene: NA
v_gene: TRBV20-1
CDR3nt: TGCAGTGTTCAAGGGAATGAAAAACTGTTTTTT
CDR3aa: CSVQGNEKLFF

j_gene: TRBJ2-7
abundance: NA
d_gene: NA
v_gene: TRBV4-1
CDR3nt: TGCGCCAGCAGCCAAGTCAGTTGGAGGAAGTACTACGAGCAGTACTTC
CDR3aa: CASSQVSWRKYYEQYF

j_gene: TRBJ1-1
abundance: NA
d_gene: NA
v_gene: TRBV18
CDR3nt: TGTGCCAGCTCCCTACAACAGGGCCGGAACACTGAAGCTTTCTTT
CDR3aa: CASSLQQGRNTEAFF

j_gene: TRBJ2-7
abundance: few
d_gene: NA
v_gene: TRBV19
CDR3nt: TGTGCCAGTAGTAGAGGGACGGGACCCTACGAGCAGTACTTC
CDR3aa: CASSRGTGPYEQYF

j_gene: TRBJ1-3
abundance: NA
d_gene: NA
v_gene: TRBV6-6
CDR3nt: TGTGCCAGCAGAGTGGGGCTCGGAAACACCATATATTTT
CDR3aa: CASRVGLGNTIYF

j_gene: TRBJ2-7
abundance: NA
d_gene: TRBD1
v_gene: TRBV10-3
CDR3nt: TGTGCCATCAGTGTACAGGGGTACGAGCAGTACTTC
CDR3aa: CAISVQGYEQYF

j_gene: TRBJ2-3
abundance: NA
d_gene: NA
v_gene: TRBV13
CDR3nt: TGTGCCAGCAGCCGCCGATCCACTAGCACAGATACGCAGTATTTT
CDR3aa: CASSRRSTSTDTQYF

j_gene: TRBJ2-7
abundance: NA
d_gene: NA
v_gene: TRBV28
CDR3nt: TGTGCCAGCAGCCGCCAAGGGGGGGTCTCCTACGAGCAGTACTTC
CDR3aa: CASSRQGGVSYEQYF

j_gene: TRBJ2-6
abundance: few
d_gene: NA
v_gene: TRBV2
CDR3nt: TGTGCCAGCACCAGCGACATGGTACCCTCTGGGGCCAACGTCCTGACTTTC
CDR3aa: CASTSDMVPSGANVLTF

j_gene: TRBJ1-2
abundance: few
d_gene: NA
v_gene: TRBV7-3
CDR3nt: TGTGCCAGCAGCCCAGACAGAAGTGGCTACACCTTC
CDR3aa: CASSPDRSGYTF

j_gene: TRBJ2-7
abundance: NA
d_gene: NA
v_gene: TRBV4-1
CDR3nt: TGCGCCAGCAGCCAAGACGGGCGGGCCTACGAGCAGTACTTC
CDR3aa: CASSQDGRAYEQYF

j_gene: TRBJ1-5
abundance: few
d_gene: TRBD1
v_gene: TRBV7-2
CDR3nt: TGTGCCAGCAGCTTAGGACAGGGGATGGATCAGCCCCAGCATTTT
CDR3aa: CASSLGQGMDQPQHF

j_gene: TRBJ1-1
abundance: NA
d_gene: NA
v_gene: TRBV6-1
CDR3nt: TGTGCCAGCAGTACTCAACAGAAGAACACTGAAGCTTTCTTT
CDR3aa: CASSTQQKNTEAFF

j_gene: TRBJ2-7
abundance: few
d_gene: TRBD2
v_gene: TRBV14
CDR3nt: TGTGCCAGCAGCCAAGATCTGGCGCTAGCGGGGGGTTCGTACGAGCAGTACTTC
CDR3aa: CASSQDLALAGGSYEQYF

j_gene: TRBJ2-1
abundance: NA
d_gene: TRBD2
v_gene: TRBV7-9
CDR3nt: TGTGCCAGCAAGGGCGGGGGAAATGAGCAGTTCTTC
CDR3aa: CASKGGGNEQFF

j_gene: TRBJ1-3
abundance: NA
d_gene: NA
v_gene: TRBV9
CDR3nt: TGTGCCAGCAGCGTCGACGGTATCTCTGGAAACACCATATATTTT
CDR3aa: CASSVDGISGNTIYF

j_gene: TRBJ2-7
abundance: few
d_gene: TRBD1
v_gene: TRBV28
CDR3nt: TGTGCCAGCAGATGGGACAGGGAGTACGAGCAGTACTTC
CDR3aa: CASRWDREYEQYF

j_gene: TRBJ1-1
abundance: few
d_gene: TRBD1
v_gene: TRBV10-3
CDR3nt: TGTGCCATCAGGCAAGACAGGGTCCCTGAAGCTTTCTTT
CDR3aa: CAIRQDRVPEAFF

j_gene: TRBJ2-1
abundance: NA
d_gene: NA
v_gene: TRBV5-1
CDR3nt: TGCGCCAGCAGCCAAGACAGAGAATACAATGAGCAGTTCTTC
CDR3aa: CASSQDREYNEQFF

j_gene: TRBJ2-7
abundance: NA
d_gene: TRBD2
v_gene: TRBV7-3
CDR3nt: TGTGCCAGCAGCTTGACTAGCGGGAGGTTCGGCGAGCAGTACTTC
CDR3aa: CASSLTSGRFGEQYF

j_gene: TRBJ1-5
abundance: few
d_gene: TRBD1
v_gene: TRBV29-1
CDR3nt: TGCAGCGTGAGGGGACAGGGGATCCATCAGCCCCAGCATTTT
CDR3aa: CSVRGQGIHQPQHF

j_gene: TRBJ2-7
abundance: NA
d_gene: TRBD2
v_gene: TRBV27
CDR3nt: TGTGCCAGCAGTTTAGGGGGACTAGCCGCCAGGCAAATGGCCTTC
CDR3aa: CASSLGGLAARQMAF

j_gene: TRBJ2-6
abundance: NA
d_gene: NA
v_gene: TRBV28
CDR3nt: TGTGCCAGCAGTGGACTTTACGGGGTCGGGTCTGGGGCCAACGTCCTGACTTTC
CDR3aa: CASSGLYGVGSGANVLTF

j_gene: TRBJ2-1
abundance: few
d_gene: NA
v_gene: TRBV6-5
CDR3nt: TGTGCCAGCAGTTACGATTCCAATGAGCAGTTCTTC
CDR3aa: CASSYDSNEQFF

j_gene: TRBJ2-1
abundance: few
d_gene: NA
v_gene: TRBV29-1
CDR3nt: TGCAGCGTCCGACGAGGGACAACCTACAATGAGCAGTTCTTC
CDR3aa: CSVRRGTTYNEQFF

j_gene: TRBJ1-2
abundance: few
d_gene: TRBD1
v_gene: TRBV30
CDR3nt: TGTGCCTGGTCGATTCAGGGGGCCTATGGCTACACCTTC
CDR3aa: CAWSIQGAYGYTF

j_gene: TRBJ1-1
abundance: NA
d_gene: NA
v_gene: TRBV6-5
CDR3nt: TGTGCCAGCACCCAAACTCAGAGGAAAGCTTTCTTT
CDR3aa: CASTQTQRKAFF

j_gene: TRBJ2-7
abundance: NA
d_gene: TRBD1
v_gene: TRBV5-1
CDR3nt: TGCGCCAGCAGCTGGGACAGGGGTTACGAGCAGTACTTC
CDR3aa: CASSWDRGYEQYF

j_gene: TRBJ1-2
abundance: NA
d_gene: NA
v_gene: TRBV6-5
CDR3nt: TGTGCCAGCAGTTACTCGACGGCAGGGAACTATGGCTACACCTTC
CDR3aa: CASSYSTAGNYGYTF

j_gene: TRBJ2-7
abundance: few
d_gene: TRBD1
v_gene: TRBV7-9
CDR3nt: TGTGCCAGCAGTTTGAGACAGGGCAGCTACGAGCAGTACTTC
CDR3aa: CASSLRQGSYEQYF

j_gene: TRBJ2-2
abundance: NA
d_gene: TRBD2
v_gene: TRBV11-1
CDR3nt: TGTGCCAGCAGCTTTCTTAGCGGGACCACCGGGGAGCTGTTTTTT
CDR3aa: CASSFLSGTTGELFF

j_gene: TRBJ2-1
abundance: few
d_gene: TRBD2
v_gene: TRBV4-3
CDR3nt: TGCGCCAGCAGCCAAGAGGAGCAGCGGGGGGCCAATGAGCAGTTCTTC
CDR3aa: CASSQEEQRGANEQFF

j_gene: TRBJ1-5
abundance: few
d_gene: TRBD1
v_gene: TRBV6-6
CDR3nt: TGTGCCAGCAGCTACCGTGGGACAGACGATCAGCCCCAGCATTTT
CDR3aa: CASSYRGTDDQPQHF

j_gene: TRBJ2-1
abundance: NA
d_gene: TRBD1
v_gene: TRBV5-1
CDR3nt: TGCGCCAGCAGCCGGTGGGGACAGCGAGACAATGAGCAGTTCTTC
CDR3aa: CASSRWGQRDNEQFF

j_gene: TRBJ1-5
abundance: few
d_gene: NA
v_gene: TRBV28
CDR3nt: TGTGCCAGCAGTCGCACAGGCGTGAGCCAGCCCCAGCATTTT
CDR3aa: CASSRTGVSQPQHF

j_gene: TRBJ1-1
abundance: NA
d_gene: NA
v_gene: TRBV5-4
CDR3nt: TGTGCCAGCAGCTTGGCCATGGTGAACACTGAAGCTTTCTTT
CDR3aa: CASSLAMVNTEAFF

j_gene: TRBJ2-4
abundance: few
d_gene: NA
v_gene: TRBV30
CDR3nt: TGTGCCTGGACTCGACAGAGACTACAAAACATTCAGTACTTC
CDR3aa: CAWTRQRLQNIQYF

j_gene: TRBJ2-1
abundance: NA
d_gene: TRBD2
v_gene: TRBV5-1
CDR3nt: TGCGCCAGCAGTGGGGAGGGCTCCTACAATGAGCAGTTCTTC
CDR3aa: CASSGEGSYNEQFF

j_gene: TRBJ1-1
abundance: NA
d_gene: NA
v_gene: TRBV4-1
CDR3nt: TGCGCCAGCAGCCTCCTCAGGGCCCCCACTGAAGCTTTCTTT
CDR3aa: CASSLLRAPTEAFF

j_gene: TRBJ2-1
abundance: NA
d_gene: TRBD1
v_gene: TRBV18
CDR3nt: TGTGCCAGCTCACTCGGACAGGTGACCTACAATGAGCAGTTCTTC
CDR3aa: CASSLGQVTYNEQFF

j_gene: TRBJ2-2
abundance: many
d_gene: TRBD2
v_gene: TRBV25-1
CDR3nt: TGTGCCAGCAGTCGGGCTAGCGGGAGCGGCACCGGGGAGCTGTTTTTT
CDR3aa: CASSRASGSGTGELFF

j_gene: TRBJ2-2
abundance: NA
d_gene: NA
v_gene: TRBV7-2
CDR3nt: TGTGCCAGCAGCTTAGCAACAACCAACACCGGGGAGCTGTTTTTT
CDR3aa: CASSLATTNTGELFF